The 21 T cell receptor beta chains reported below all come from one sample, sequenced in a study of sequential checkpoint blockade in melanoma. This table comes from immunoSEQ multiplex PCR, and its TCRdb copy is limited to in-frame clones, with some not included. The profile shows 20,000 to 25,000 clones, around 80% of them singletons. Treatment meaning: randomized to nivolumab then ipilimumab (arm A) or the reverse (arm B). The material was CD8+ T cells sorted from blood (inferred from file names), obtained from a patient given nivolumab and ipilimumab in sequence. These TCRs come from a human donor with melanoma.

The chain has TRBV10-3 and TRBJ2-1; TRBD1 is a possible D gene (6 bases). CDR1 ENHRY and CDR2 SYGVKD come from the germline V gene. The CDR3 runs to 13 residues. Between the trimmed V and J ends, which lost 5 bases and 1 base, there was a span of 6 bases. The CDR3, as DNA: TGTGCCATCAGTCAGGGGTCCTACAATGAGCAGTTCTTC. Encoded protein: CAISQGSYNEQFF.

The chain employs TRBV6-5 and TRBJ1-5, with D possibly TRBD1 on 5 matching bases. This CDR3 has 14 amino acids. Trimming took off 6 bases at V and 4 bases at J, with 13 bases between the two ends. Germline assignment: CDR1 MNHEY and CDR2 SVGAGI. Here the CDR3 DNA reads TGTGCCAGCAGCCTAAGACAGCTGAATCAGCCCCAGCATTTT. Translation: CASSLRQLNQPQHF.

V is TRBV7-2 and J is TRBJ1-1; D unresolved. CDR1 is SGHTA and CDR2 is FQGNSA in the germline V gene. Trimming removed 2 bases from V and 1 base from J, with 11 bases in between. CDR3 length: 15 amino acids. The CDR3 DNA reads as TGTGCCAGCAGCTTATCCGCTAACAGGAACACTGAAGCTTTCTTT. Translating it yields CASSLSANRNTEAFF.

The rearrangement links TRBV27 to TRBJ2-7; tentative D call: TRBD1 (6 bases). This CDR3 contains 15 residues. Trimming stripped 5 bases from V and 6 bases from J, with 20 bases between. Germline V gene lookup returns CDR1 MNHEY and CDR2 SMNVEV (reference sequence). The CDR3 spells CASSSRQVRVREQYF. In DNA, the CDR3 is TGTGCCAGCAGTAGCCGACAGGTACGGGTACGCGAGCAGTACTTC.

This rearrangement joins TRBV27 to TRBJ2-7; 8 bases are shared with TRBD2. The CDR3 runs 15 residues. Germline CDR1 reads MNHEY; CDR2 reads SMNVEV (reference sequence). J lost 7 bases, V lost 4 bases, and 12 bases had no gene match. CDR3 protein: CASSSTLGLASEQYF. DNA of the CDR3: TGTGCCAGCAGTTCGACCCTCGGACTAGCCAGTGAGCAGTACTTC.

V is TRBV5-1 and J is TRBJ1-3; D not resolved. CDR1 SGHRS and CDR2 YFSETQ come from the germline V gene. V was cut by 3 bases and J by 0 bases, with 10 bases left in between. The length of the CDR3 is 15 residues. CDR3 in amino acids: CASSSDSSSGNTIYF. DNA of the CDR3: TGCGCCAGCAGCTCTGACTCCAGCTCTGGAAACACCATATATTTT.

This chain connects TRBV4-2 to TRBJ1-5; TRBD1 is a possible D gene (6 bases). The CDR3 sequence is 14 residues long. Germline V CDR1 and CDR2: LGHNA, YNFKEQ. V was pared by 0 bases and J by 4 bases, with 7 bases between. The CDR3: CASSQEQGNQPQHF. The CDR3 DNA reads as TGTGCCAGCAGCCAAGAACAGGGAAATCAGCCCCAGCATTTT.

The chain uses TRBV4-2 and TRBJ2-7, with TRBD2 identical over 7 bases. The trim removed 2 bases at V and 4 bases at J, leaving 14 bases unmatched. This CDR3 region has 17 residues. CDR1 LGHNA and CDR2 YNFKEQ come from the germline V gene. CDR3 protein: CASSQLAAGRGEYEQYF. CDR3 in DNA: TGTGCCAGCAGCCAACTCGCTGCAGGGAGGGGCGAGTACGAGCAGTACTTC.

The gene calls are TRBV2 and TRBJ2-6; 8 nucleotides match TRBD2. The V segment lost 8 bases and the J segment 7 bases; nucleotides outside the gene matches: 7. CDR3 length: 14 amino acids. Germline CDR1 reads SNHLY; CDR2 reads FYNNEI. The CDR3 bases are TGTGCCAGCCGGGGGGGGATTTCTGCCAACGTCCTGACTTTC. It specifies CASRGGISANVLTF. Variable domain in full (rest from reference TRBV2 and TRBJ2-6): EPEVTQTPSHQVTQMGQEVILRCVPISNHLYFYWYRQILGQKVEFLVSFYNNEISEKSEIFDDQFSVERPDGSNFTLKIRSTKLEDSAMYFCASRGGISANVLTFGAGSRLTVL.

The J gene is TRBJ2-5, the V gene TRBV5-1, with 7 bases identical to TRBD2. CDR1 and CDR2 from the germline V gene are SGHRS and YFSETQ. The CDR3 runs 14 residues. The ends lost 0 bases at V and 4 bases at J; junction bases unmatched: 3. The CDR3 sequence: CASSLGTSAETQYF. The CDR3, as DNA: TGCGCCAGCAGCTTGGGTACTAGCGCAGAGACCCAGTACTTC.

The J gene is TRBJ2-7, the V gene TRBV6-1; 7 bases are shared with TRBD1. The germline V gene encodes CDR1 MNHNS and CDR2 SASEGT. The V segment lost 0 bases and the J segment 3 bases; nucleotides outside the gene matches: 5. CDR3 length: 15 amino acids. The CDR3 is CASSEARQGVYEQYF. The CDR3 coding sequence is TGTGCCAGCAGTGAAGCTCGGCAGGGGGTCTACGAGCAGTACTTC.

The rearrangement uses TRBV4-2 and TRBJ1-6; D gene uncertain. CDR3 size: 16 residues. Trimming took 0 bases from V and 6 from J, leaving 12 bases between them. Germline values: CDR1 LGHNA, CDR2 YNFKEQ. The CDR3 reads CASSQESGFGNSPLHF. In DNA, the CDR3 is TGTGCCAGCAGCCAAGAATCGGGATTTGGTAATTCACCCCTCCACTTT.

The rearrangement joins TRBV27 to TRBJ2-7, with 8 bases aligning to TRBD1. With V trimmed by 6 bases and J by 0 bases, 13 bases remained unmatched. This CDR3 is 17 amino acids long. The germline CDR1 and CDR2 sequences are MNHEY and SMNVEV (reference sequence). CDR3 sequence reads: CASRPTTGGGSSYEQYF. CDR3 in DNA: TGTGCCAGCAGACCGACTACAGGGGGTGGGAGCTCCTACGAGCAGTACTTC.

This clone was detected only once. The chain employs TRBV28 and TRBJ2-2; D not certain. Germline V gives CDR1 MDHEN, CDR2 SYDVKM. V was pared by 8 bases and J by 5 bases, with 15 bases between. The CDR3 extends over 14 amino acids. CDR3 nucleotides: TGTGCCAGCGTAACTAACCGTGGGACCGGGGAGCTGTTTTTT. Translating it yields CASVTNRGTGELFF.

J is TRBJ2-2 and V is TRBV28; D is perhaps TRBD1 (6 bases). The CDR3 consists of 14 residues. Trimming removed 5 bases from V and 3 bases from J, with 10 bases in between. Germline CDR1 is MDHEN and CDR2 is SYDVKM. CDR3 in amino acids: CASSQTGYTGELFF. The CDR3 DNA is TGTGCCAGCAGTCAAACAGGGTACACCGGGGAGCTGTTTTTT.

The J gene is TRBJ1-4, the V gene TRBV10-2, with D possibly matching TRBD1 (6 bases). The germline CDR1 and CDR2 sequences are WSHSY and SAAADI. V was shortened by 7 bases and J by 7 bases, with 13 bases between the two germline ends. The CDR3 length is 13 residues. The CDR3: CASKGQTAEKLFF. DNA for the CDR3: TGCGCCAGCAAGGGACAAACGGCTGAAAAACTGTTTTTT.

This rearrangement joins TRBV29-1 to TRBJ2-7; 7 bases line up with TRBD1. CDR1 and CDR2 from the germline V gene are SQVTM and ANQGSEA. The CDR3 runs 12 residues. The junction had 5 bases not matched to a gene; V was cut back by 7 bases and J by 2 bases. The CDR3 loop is CSGRDSPYEQYF. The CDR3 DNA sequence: TGCAGCGGCCGGGACAGCCCCTACGAGCAGTACTTC.

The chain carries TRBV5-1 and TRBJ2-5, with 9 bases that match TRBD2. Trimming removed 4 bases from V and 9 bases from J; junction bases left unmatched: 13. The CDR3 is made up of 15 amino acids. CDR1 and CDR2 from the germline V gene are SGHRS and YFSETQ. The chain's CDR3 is CASSKLAGEPGAQYF. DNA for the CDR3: TGCGCCAGCAGCAAGTTAGCGGGAGAGCCAGGGGCCCAGTACTTC.

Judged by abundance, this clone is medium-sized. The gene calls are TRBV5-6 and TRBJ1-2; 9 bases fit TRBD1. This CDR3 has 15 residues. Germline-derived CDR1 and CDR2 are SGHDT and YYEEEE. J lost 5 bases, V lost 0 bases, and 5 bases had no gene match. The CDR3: CASSLAGQGKYGYTF. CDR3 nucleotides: TGTGCCAGCAGCTTGGCGGGACAGGGCAAATATGGCTACACCTTC.

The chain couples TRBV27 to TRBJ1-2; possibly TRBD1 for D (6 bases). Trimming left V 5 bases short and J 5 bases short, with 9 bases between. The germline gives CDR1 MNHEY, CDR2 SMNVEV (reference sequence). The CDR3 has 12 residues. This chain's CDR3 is CASSTGTYGYTF. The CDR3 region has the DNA TGTGCCAGCAGTACAGGGACGTATGGCTACACCTTC.

The CDR3 nucleotides are TGTGCCAGCAGTAACAGGGATCCCTCTGGAAACACCATATATTTT. Translation gives CASSNRDPSGNTIYF. The genes are TRBV6-1 and TRBJ1-3; D possibly corresponds to TRBD1 (6 bases). The V end lost 5 bases, the J end lost 0 bases, and 11 bases lay between the germline ends. This CDR3 spans 15 amino acids. From germline, CDR1 is MNHNS and CDR2 SASEGT.